Each of the 26 T cell receptor beta chains below was sequenced from the same sample in a study of Graves' ophthalmopathy and Graves' hyperthyroidism. For repertoire sequencing, the TCR beta CDR3 regions were amplified from RNA transcripts. The workflow started with a first-round RT-PCR run with HTBI primers and then moved on to a second-round multiplex PCR. TCRdb re-called the multiplex PCR reads through MiXCR, storing one row per CDR3 protein. The table shows over a million distinct CDR3 sequences, with around a third occurring only once. Material: peripheral blood or thyroid tissue (not recorded which). Receptors were obtained from an adult man with Graves' hyperthyroidism.

This clonotype was seen repeatedly, ten times or more. J is TRBJ2-7 and V is TRBV7-9; D is tentatively TRBD1 or TRBD2 (6 bases each). The CDR3 contains 17 residues. The ends were cut back, 5 bases at V and 4 bases at J, with 24 bases in the middle. Looked up from germline, CDR1 is SEHNR and CDR2 is FQNEAQ (reference sequence). The CDR3 coding sequence is TGTGCCAGCAGCCGATGGGGGGCAGGGGCCAGTCAGTACGAGCAGTACTTC. Its translation: CASSRWGAGASQYEQYF. Using reference TRBV7-9 and TRBJ2-7 for the parts outside the CDR3, the full variable domain is DTGVSQNPRHKITKRGQNVTFRCDPISEHNRLYWYRQTLGQGPEFLTYFQNEAQLEKSRLLSDRFSAERPKGSFSTLEIQRTEQGDSAMYLCASSRWGAGASQYEQYFGPGTRLTVT.

This clonotype came up once. The genes are TRBV4-3 and TRBJ2-7; TRBD1 matches 9 bases. V shed 1 base and J 6 bases; nucleotides not matched to a gene: 10. Germline values: CDR1 LGHNA, CDR2 YSLEER. The CDR3 length is 16 residues. The CDR3: CASSQGRDRVPTEQYF. CDR3 sequence (DNA): TGCGCCAGCAGCCAAGGTCGGGACAGGGTCCCGACCGAGCAGTACTTC.

There are a few counts of this clonotype. This chain joins TRBV7-2 and TRBJ1-2; D is unresolved. The germline gives CDR1 SGHTA, CDR2 FQGNSA. CDR3 length: 13 residues. V was pared by 3 bases and J by 12 bases, with 17 bases between. The CDR3, as DNA: TGTGCCAGCAGCTTTAAACAAGGACTGGTCGACACCTTC. This codes for CASSFKQGLVDTF.

This clonotype has at least ten counts. The gene calls are TRBV7-6 and TRBJ2-2, with D possibly matching TRBD2 (6 bases). CDR1 is SGHVS and CDR2 is FNYEAQ in the germline V gene. The CDR3 has 15 amino acids. Trimming took off 1 base at V and 3 bases at J, with 9 bases between the two ends. DNA of the CDR3: TGTGCCAGCAGCTTAGGGACTACTTACACCGGGGAGCTGTTTTTT. Translated, it gives CASSLGTTYTGELFF.

At least ten counts were recorded for this clonotype. The chain couples TRBV5-8 to TRBJ1-5; the D gene is possibly TRBD1 (6 bases). Germline CDR1 is SGHTS and CDR2 is YDEGEE. The CDR3 contains 14 residues. With 4 bases removed from V and 3 bases from J, the gap between germline ends came to 11 bases. The chain's CDR3 is CASSPRDTNQPQHF. The CDR3 nucleotides read TGTGCCAGCAGCCCCCGGGACACCAATCAGCCCCAGCATTTT.

This clonotype has more than one count but fewer than ten. Sequence at one end of the junction differs from germline and may be a read error. V and J are TRBV7-3 and TRBJ1-1, with TRBD1 matching 12 bases. The CDR3 length is 15 residues. Germline CDR1 is SGHTA and CDR2 is FQGTGA. This CDR3 reads CACSHGTGGNTEAFF. The CDR3 DNA reads as TGTGCCTGCAGCCATGGGACAGGGGGCAACACTGAAGCTTTCTTT.

The V and J genes are TRBV7-8 and TRBJ1-6; 7 nucleotides match TRBD1. Germline trimming cut 7 bases from V and 5 bases from J; bases unmatched to any gene: 5. Germline V gene data show CDR1 as SGHVS and CDR2 as FQNEAQ. The CDR3 is made up of 14 amino acids. The CDR3 loop reads CASIAGTDNSPLHF. The CDR3 DNA reads TGTGCCAGCATCGCGGGGACAGATAATTCACCCCTCCACTTT.

This clonotype occurred a few times. The V gene is TRBV7-9, the J gene TRBJ1-6; D is ambiguous. CDR3 length equals 13 residues. CDR1 and CDR2 from the germline V gene are SEHNR and FQNEAQ (reference sequence). The germline V and J ends were trimmed by 6 bases and 12 bases, with 15 bases remaining between them. The CDR3 DNA follows: TGTGCCAGCAGTTCTCCGGCTTTGGGACCCCTCCACTTT. Translated: CASSSPALGPLHF.

J is TRBJ2-7 and V is TRBV6-2 or TRBV6-3, with D unresolved. The CDR3 is 13 amino acids. Germline CDR1 and CDR2: MNHEY and SVGEGT. V gave up 1 base and J gave up 5 bases, with 9 bases separating them. CDR3 loop: CASSYYGAHEQYF. For the CDR3, the DNA is TGTGCCAGCAGTTACTACGGCGCCCACGAGCAGTACTTC.

The chain has TRBV2 and TRBJ2-5, with TRBD1 matching over 11 bases. Germline loops: CDR1 SNHLY, CDR2 FYNNEI. CDR3 length: 14 residues. The trim removed 7 bases at V and 9 bases at J, leaving 10 bases unmatched. The CDR3 nucleotides read TGTGCCAGCAACGGACAGGGGGCATCCCAGCCCCAGTACTTC. Translation: CASNGQGASQPQYF.

This clonotype was recorded many times. The chain combines TRBV12-3 or TRBV12-4 with TRBJ2-7; 11 nucleotides match TRBD2. This CDR3 comprises 14 residues. The J segment lost 4 bases and the V segment lost 5 bases, leaving 4 bases of the junction unmatched. Written as DNA, the CDR3 is TGTGCCAGCAGTCCGACTAGCGGGGATTACGAGCAGTACTTC. Amino acids: CASSPTSGDYEQYF.

This clonotype turned up a few times. The chain is built from TRBV10-2 and TRBJ2-7; tentatively, D is TRBD1 (7 bases). The CDR3 is 16 amino acids. Germline CDR1 is WSHSY and CDR2 is SAAADI. V was shortened by 2 bases and J by 4 bases, with 18 bases between the two germline ends. This chain's CDR3 is CASSEETGRTQYEQYF. In DNA form, the CDR3 reads TGCGCCAGCAGTGAGGAGACAGGGAGGACCCAATACGAGCAGTACTTC.

The rearrangement uses TRBV7-2 and TRBJ2-7; a weak D match, TRBD1 (6 bases). The CDR3 has 12 residues. Germline V gives CDR1 SGHTA, CDR2 FQGNSA. V was pared by 5 bases and J by 6 bases, with 11 bases between. CDR3 DNA: TGTGCCAGCAGCCCAGGGGATCTCGAGCAGTACTTC. This gives the protein CASSPGDLEQYF.

V gene TRBV20-1 combines with J gene TRBJ2-5; 11 positions agree with TRBD2. In germline, CDR1 is DFQATT, CDR2 SNEGSKA (reference sequence). The J segment lost 7 bases and the V segment lost 3 bases, leaving 10 bases of the junction unmatched. This CDR3 comprises 15 residues. In DNA, the CDR3 is TGCAGTGCTAGTCCCGGGACTAGCGGCAAACGGACCCAGTACTTC. Protein product: CSASPGTSGKRTQYF.

This clonotype was seen ten or more times. The chain employs TRBV2 and TRBJ2-6, with D perhaps TRBD1 (6 bases). CDR1 and CDR2 (germline): SNHLY, FYNNEI. V lost 6 bases to trimming and J lost 0 bases, with 9 bases between them. The CDR3 runs 15 residues. CDR3: CASREDSSGANVLTF. The DNA for the CDR3 is TGTGCCAGCAGGGAGGACAGCTCTGGGGCCAACGTCCTGACTTTC.

This clonotype was seen only once. The chain has TRBV7-2 and TRBJ1-3; unclear D gene. The CDR3 covers 15 residues. Germline V CDR1 and CDR2: SGHTA, FQGNSA. Trimming removed 4 bases at V and 3 bases at J, with 13 bases between. CDR3 amino acids: CASSSQRVLGNTIYF. CDR3 nucleotides: TGTGCCAGCAGCTCACAAAGGGTCCTTGGAAACACCATATATTTT.

This clonotype was counted many times. The chain links TRBV20-1 to TRBJ2-7; D gene ambiguous. Germline lookup yields CDR1 DFQATT and CDR2 SNEGSKA (reference sequence). Trimming took 0 bases from V and 0 from J, leaving 15 bases between them. This CDR3 is 16 amino acids long. The CDR3 bases are TGCAGTGCTAGAGATGGCGGACCGAGGAGCTCCTACGAGCAGTACTTC. Its translation is CSARDGGPRSSYEQYF.

V and J are TRBV19 and TRBJ1-5; 8 bases align to TRBD1. Germline V gene sequence: CDR1 LNHDA, CDR2 SQIVND (reference sequence). CDR3 size: 15 residues. Trimming took 9 bases from V and 5 from J; bases not matched to a gene: 12. The CDR3 protein is CASLYTQGAHQPQHF. In nucleotides, the CDR3 is TGTGCCAGCCTCTATACTCAGGGGGCACATCAGCCCCAGCATTTT. The complete variable domain, with remaining parts taken from reference TRBV19 and TRBJ1-5, reads DGGITQSPKYLFRKEGQNVTLSCEQNLNHDAMYWYRQDPGQGLRLIYYSQIVNDFQKGDIAEGYSVSREKKESFPLTVTSAQKNPTAFYLCASLYTQGAHQPQHFGDGTRLSIL.

The chain carries TRBV19 and TRBJ2-5, with D perhaps matching TRBD2 (6 bases). There are 16 residues in the CDR3. Germline loops: CDR1 LNHDA, CDR2 SQIVND (reference sequence). Trimming stripped 5 bases from V and 5 bases from J, with 21 bases between. This chain's CDR3 is CASSGGRDLPRETQYF. The CDR3 nucleotides are TGTGCCAGTAGTGGCGGGCGGGACCTCCCCCGGGAGACCCAGTACTTC. The full variable domain, completed using reference TRBV19 and TRBJ2-5, is DGGITQSPKYLFRKEGQNVTLSCEQNLNHDAMYWYRQDPGQGLRLIYYSQIVNDFQKGDIAEGYSVSREKKESFPLTVTSAQKNPTAFYLCASSGGRDLPRETQYFGPGTRLLVL.

This clonotype was detected only a few times. The rearrangement joins TRBV20-1 to TRBJ2-7, with 9 bases that match TRBD1. With 3 bases clipped from V and 3 bases from J, the junction kept 9 bases outside the gene matches. The CDR3 sequence is 15 residues long. In germline, CDR1 is DFQATT, CDR2 SNEGSKA (reference sequence). For the CDR3, the DNA is TGCAGTGCTAGTCGCGACCCGGGACAGGGCTACGAGCAGTACTTC. Protein sequence: CSASRDPGQGYEQYF.

Only a few counts were recorded for this clonotype. The V gene is TRBV7-2, the J gene TRBJ2-7, with 7 bases aligning to TRBD1. CDR1 is SGHTA, CDR2 FQGNSA, per germline. This CDR3 has 14 residues. The junction had 8 bases not matched to a gene; V was cut back by 6 bases and J by 3 bases. The CDR3 here is CASRVTGMSYEQYF. The CDR3 DNA sequence: TGTGCCAGCAGAGTGACAGGGATGAGCTACGAGCAGTACTTC.

This clonotype has a handful of counts. The CDR3 reads CASSLQVPQPQHF. CDR3 in DNA: TGTGCCAGCAGCTTACAGGTCCCCCAGCCCCAGCATTTT. The V and J genes are TRBV6-2 or TRBV6-3 and TRBJ1-5; possibly TRBD1 for D (5 bases). Germline V lookup: CDR1 MNHEY, CDR2 SVGEGT. The CDR3 consists of 13 residues. Trimming took off 6 bases at V and 7 bases at J, with 13 bases between the two ends.

The rearrangement uses TRBV7-9 and TRBJ1-1, with TRBD1 matching 7 bases. In germline, CDR1 is SEHNR, CDR2 FQNEAQ (reference sequence). The V segment lost 9 bases and the J segment 0 bases; nucleotides outside the gene matches: 13. This CDR3 is 16 amino acids long. CDR3: CASTSGSDRLNTEAFF. The CDR3 bases are TGTGCCAGTACATCGGGATCGGACAGGCTGAACACTGAAGCTTTCTTT.

This clonotype was detected only a few times. V is TRBV20-1 and J is TRBJ1-4; tentatively, D is TRBD1 (6 bases). This CDR3 comprises 16 residues. Looked up from germline, CDR1 is DFQATT and CDR2 is SNEGSKA (reference sequence). V gave up 0 bases and J gave up 2 bases, with 13 bases separating them. CDR3 region: CSARDLGALTNEKLFF. CDR3 bases: TGCAGTGCTAGAGATCTGGGGGCGCTCACTAATGAAAAACTGTTTTTT.

The sample holds many counts of this clonotype. The CDR3 loop reads CAISESTGANEKLFF. For the CDR3, the DNA is TGTGCCATCAGTGAGTCGACAGGGGCAAATGAAAAACTGTTTTTT. The V call is TRBV10-3, the J call TRBJ1-4; 8 bases map to TRBD1. The ends lost 0 bases at V and 5 bases at J; junction bases unmatched: 2. This CDR3 comprises 15 residues. Germline V gives CDR1 ENHRY, CDR2 SYGVKD.

The chain links TRBV7-9 to TRBJ1-2, with D possibly TRBD1 on 5 matching bases. The V and J ends lost 6 bases and 7 bases respectively, with 15 bases between them. Germline CDR1 and CDR2: SEHNR and FQNEAQ (reference sequence). CDR3 length equals 13 residues. CDR3 in DNA: TGTGCCAGCAGTGAAGCGGGGGTGGCTGGCTACACCTTC. Translation: CASSEAGVAGYTF.